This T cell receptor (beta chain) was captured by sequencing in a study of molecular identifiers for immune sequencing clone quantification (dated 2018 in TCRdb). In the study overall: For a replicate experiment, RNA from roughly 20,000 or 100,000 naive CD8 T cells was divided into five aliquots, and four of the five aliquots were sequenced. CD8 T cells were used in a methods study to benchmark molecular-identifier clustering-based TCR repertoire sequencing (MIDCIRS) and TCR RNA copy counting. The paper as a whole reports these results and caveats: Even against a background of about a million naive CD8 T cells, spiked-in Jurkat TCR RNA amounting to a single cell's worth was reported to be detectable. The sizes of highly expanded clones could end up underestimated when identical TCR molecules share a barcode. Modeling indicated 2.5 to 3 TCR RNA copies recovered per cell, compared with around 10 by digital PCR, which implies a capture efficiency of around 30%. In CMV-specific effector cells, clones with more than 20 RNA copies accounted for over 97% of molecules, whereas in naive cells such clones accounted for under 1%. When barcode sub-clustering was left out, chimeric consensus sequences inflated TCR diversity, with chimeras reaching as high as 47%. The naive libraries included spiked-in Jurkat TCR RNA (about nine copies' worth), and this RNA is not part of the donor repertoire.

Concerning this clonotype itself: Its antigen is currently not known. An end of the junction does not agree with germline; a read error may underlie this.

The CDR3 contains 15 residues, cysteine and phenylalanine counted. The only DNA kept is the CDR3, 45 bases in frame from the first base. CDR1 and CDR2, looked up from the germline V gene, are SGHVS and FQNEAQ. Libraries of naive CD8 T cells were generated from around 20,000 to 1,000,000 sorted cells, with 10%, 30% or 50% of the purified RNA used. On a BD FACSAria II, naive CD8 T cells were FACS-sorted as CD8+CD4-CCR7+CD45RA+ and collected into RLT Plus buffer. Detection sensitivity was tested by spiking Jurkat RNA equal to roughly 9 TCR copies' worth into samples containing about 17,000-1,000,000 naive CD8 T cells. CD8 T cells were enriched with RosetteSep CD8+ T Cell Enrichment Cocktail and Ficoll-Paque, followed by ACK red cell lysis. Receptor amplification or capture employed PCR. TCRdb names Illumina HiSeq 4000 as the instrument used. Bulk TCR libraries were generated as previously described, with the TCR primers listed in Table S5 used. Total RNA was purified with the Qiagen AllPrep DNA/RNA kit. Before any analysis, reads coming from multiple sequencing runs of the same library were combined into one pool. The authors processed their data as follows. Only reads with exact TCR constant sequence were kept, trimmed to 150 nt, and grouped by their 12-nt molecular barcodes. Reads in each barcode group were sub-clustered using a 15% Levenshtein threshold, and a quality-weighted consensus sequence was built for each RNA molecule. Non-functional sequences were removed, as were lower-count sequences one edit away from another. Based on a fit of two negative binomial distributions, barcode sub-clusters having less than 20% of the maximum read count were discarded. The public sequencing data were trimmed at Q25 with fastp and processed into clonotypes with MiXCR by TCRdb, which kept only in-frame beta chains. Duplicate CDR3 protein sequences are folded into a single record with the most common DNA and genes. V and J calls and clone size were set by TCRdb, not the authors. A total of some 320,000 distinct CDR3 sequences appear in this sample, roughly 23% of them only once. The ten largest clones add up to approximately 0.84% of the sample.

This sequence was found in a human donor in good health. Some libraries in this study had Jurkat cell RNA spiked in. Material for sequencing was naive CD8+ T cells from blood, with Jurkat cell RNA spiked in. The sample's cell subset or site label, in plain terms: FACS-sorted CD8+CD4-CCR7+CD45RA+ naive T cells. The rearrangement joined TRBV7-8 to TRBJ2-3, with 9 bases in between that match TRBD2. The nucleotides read TGTGCCAGCGGCTTCCTAGCGGGGAGCACAGATACGCGGTATTTT. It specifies CASGFLAGSTDTRYF.